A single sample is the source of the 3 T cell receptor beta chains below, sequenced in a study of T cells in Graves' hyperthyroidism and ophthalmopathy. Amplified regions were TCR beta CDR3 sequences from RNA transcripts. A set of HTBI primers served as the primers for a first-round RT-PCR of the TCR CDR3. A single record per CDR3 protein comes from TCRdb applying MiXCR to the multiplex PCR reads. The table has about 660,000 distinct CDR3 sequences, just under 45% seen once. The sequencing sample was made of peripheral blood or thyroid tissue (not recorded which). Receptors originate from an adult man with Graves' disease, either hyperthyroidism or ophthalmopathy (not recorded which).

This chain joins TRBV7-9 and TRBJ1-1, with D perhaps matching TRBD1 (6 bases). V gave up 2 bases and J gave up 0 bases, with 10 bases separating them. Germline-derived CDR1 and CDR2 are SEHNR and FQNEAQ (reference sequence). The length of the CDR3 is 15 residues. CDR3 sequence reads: CASSLRGDMNTEAFF. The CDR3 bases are TGTGCCAGCAGCTTAAGGGGGGACATGAACACTGAAGCTTTCTTT.

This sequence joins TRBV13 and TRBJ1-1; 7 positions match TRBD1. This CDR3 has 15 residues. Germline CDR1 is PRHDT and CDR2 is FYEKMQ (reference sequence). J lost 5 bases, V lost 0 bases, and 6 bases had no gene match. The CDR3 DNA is TGTGCCAGCAGCTTAGGGGGACAGTCTGTGACTGAAGCTTTCTTT. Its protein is CASSLGGQSVTEAFF.

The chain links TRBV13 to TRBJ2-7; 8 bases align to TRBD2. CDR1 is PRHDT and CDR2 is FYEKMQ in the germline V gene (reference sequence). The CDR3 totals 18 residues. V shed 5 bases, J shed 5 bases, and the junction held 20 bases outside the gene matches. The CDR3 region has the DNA TGTGCCAGCAGCCCGACGGTCATAGCGGGGAATAGCGGGAACGAGCAGTACTTC. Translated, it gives CASSPTVIAGNSGNEQYF.